The present T cell receptor beta chain was sequenced within a study of early stage breast cancer tumors. Study at large: ER+/PR+/HER2- status applied to about 75% of the 16 invasive breast tumors.

The study's findings and limits: Compared with adjacent normal breast, tumors showed about 2.5-fold denser, more clonal T cells.

Note on this clone: Its antigen is undetermined.

Sequenced by immunoSEQ multiplex PCR; TCRdb stores in-frame clones only, minus some. The sample contains thousands of clones, roughly 57% of which appear only once. The ends lost 2 bases at V and 5 bases at J; junction bases unmatched: 4. The CDR3 runs to 14 residues. The V gene's germline CDR1 is SNHLY and CDR2 FYNNEI. Sequencing input: breast tumor tissue. The receptor's source is a person in their fifties or sixties with breast cancer. The J gene is TRBJ2-3, the V gene TRBV2, with 7 bases identical to TRBD2. CDR3: CASSERVAGDTQYF. The CDR3 bases are TGTGCCAGCAGTGAAAGGGTAGCGGGAGATACGCAGTATTTT.